The next 20 T cell receptor beta chains were all read from a single sample in a study of metastatic and nonmetastatic thyroid tumors. No treatment of any kind had been given to any patient before thyroid surgery. Using MiXCR, TCRdb reanalyzed the PCR reads. The profile shows more than 40,000 clones, approximately 25% of them singletons. Sequences were obtained from tumor tissue. These receptors all come from a female donor with papillary thyroid cancer or a benign thyroid nodule (not recorded which). Some clones in this sample may be carry-over from other donors' samples.

This clone came up many times. This chain links TRBV3-1 with TRBJ2-5; no definite D call. Germline V gives CDR1 LGHDT, CDR2 YNNKEL (reference sequence). CDR3 length: 12 amino acids. Trimming took off 1 base at V and 4 bases at J, with 4 bases between the two ends. For the CDR3, the DNA is TGTGCCAGCAGCCAAGGGATAGAGACCCAGTACTTC. The encoded protein is CASSQGIETQYF.

This chain connects TRBV20-1 to TRBJ2-7; maybe TRBD2 (5 bases). Trimming took off 0 bases at V and 7 bases at J, with 16 bases between the two ends. The CDR3 is 14 residues long. The germline gives CDR1 DFQATT, CDR2 SNEGSKA (reference sequence). The CDR3 reads CSARDRGSLGEQYF. The CDR3 DNA reads as TGCAGTGCTAGAGATCGAGGGTCCCTCGGTGAGCAGTACTTC.

This clone is labeled medium-sized. The chain employs TRBV20-1 and TRBJ2-1; D gene unclear. Trimming took off 0 bases at V and 3 bases at J, with 15 bases between the two ends. Germline loops: CDR1 DFQATT, CDR2 SNEGSKA (reference sequence). The CDR3 consists of 16 residues. CDR3 loop: CSARDNRLGNYNEQFF. CDR3 DNA: TGCAGTGCTAGAGATAATAGGCTAGGAAACTACAATGAGCAGTTCTTC.

This chain connects TRBV11-2 to TRBJ2-7; D gene uncertain. Per germline, CDR1 SGHAT and CDR2 FQNNGV. Trimming removed 0 bases at V and 3 bases at J, with 9 bases between. This CDR3 comprises 14 residues. The CDR3 loop is CASSLDLGSYEQYF. The CDR3 DNA sequence: TGTGCCAGCAGCTTAGACCTTGGTAGCTACGAGCAGTACTTC.

This clone came up many times. DNA of the CDR3: TGTGCCAGCAGCCGCCGGGACACACAAAACGGTGGCTACACCTTC. Translated, it gives CASSRRDTQNGGYTF. The rearrangement joins TRBV4-2 to TRBJ1-2; weak D call: TRBD1 (6 bases). CDR3 length equals 15 residues. V gave up 4 bases and J gave up 7 bases, with 19 bases separating them. The V gene's germline CDR1 is LGHNA and CDR2 YNFKEQ.

In its sample, this clone was seen many times. V and J are TRBV4-2 and TRBJ2-1, with 13 bases identical to TRBD2. The CDR3 has 16 residues. Germline V CDR1 and CDR2: LGHNA, YNFKEQ. Trimming cost V 4 bases and J 4 bases; bases outside gene matches: 4. CDR3 nucleotides: TGTGCCAGCAGCCCGCCGACTAGCGGGGGGTACAATGAGCAGTTCTTC. It translates to CASSPPTSGGYNEQFF.

With regard to this clone: One end of the junction fails to match germline, which may point to a read error. V usage is TRBV5-1 and J usage is TRBJ2-7, with 8 bases matching TRBD2. Germline assignment: CDR1 SGHRS and CDR2 YFSETQ. The CDR3 loop spans 14 amino acids. CDR3 nucleotide sequence: TGTGCCAGCAGCTCGGGAGGGCCAATGTACGAGAAGTACTTC. It translates to CASSSGGPMYEKYF.

Of note for this clone: At the DNA level, this CDR3 is encoded by other sequences in the same sample as well. The chain combines TRBV11-2 with TRBJ1-2; tentatively, D is TRBD1 (6 bases). The CDR3 contains 16 residues. Per the germline V gene, CDR1 is SGHAT and CDR2 is FQNNGV. The V end was cut by 1 base, the J end by 7 bases, with 19 bases between. This CDR3 is CASSLGGSGGAFGYTF. CDR3 DNA: TGTGCCAGCAGCTTAGGGGGCTCGGGGGGCGCTTTTGGCTACACCTTC. Variable domain in full (rest from reference TRBV11-2 and TRBJ1-2): EAGVAQSPRYKIIEKRQSVAFWCNPISGHATLYWYQQILGQGPKLLIQFQNNGVVDDSQLPKDRFSAERLKGVDSTLKIQPAKLEDSAVYLCASSLGGSGGAFGYTFGSGTRLTVV.

This clone was counted many times. Just one base apart from a much larger clone, this may be a read error. In the same sample, other DNA sequences code for this CDR3. The chain employs TRBV27 and TRBJ2-7; D ambiguous. V lost 3 bases and J 5 bases, leaving 11 bases between the germline ends. Germline CDR1 reads MNHEY; CDR2 reads SMNVEV (reference sequence). This CDR3 is 13 amino acids long. The CDR3 DNA sequence: TGTGCCAGCAGTTTCGGTGTCAGCGACGAGCAGTACTTC. This gives the protein CASSFGVSDEQYF.

V gene TRBV5-6 combines with J gene TRBJ2-7; D gene ambiguous. CDR3 length equals 13 residues. Looked up from germline, CDR1 is SGHDT and CDR2 is YYEEEE. Trimming shortened V by 1 base and J by 6 bases, and 11 bases separated the two germline ends. DNA for the CDR3: TGTGCCAGCAGCTTGATTGCAGTCCCCGAGCAGTACTTC. Translation gives CASSLIAVPEQYF.

The V call is TRBV20-1, the J call TRBJ1-5; TRBD1 matches 7 bases. CDR1 and CDR2 (germline): DFQATT, SNEGSKA (reference sequence). The CDR3 runs 14 residues. V dropped 4 bases and J dropped 2; count of bases not matched to a gene: 5. The CDR3 DNA is TGCAGTGCTACCACGACAGGGCGCAATCAGCCCCAGCATTTT. Encoded protein: CSATTTGRNQPQHF.

In the case of this clone: With a much larger clone just one base away, this may be a read error. Other DNA sequences in the same sample also yield this CDR3. This chain's CDR3 is CASSNTGDTEAFF. CDR3 nucleotide sequence: TGTGCCAGCAGCAATACAGGAGATACTGAAGCTTTCTTT. The chain has TRBV7-9 and TRBJ1-1; TRBD1 might be the D (5 bases). This CDR3 is 13 amino acids long. Germline values: CDR1 SEHNR, CDR2 FQNEAQ (reference sequence). Deletions cut 5 bases from V and 5 bases from J, with 12 bases between. Drawing the rest from reference TRBV7-9 and TRBJ1-1, the complete variable domain is DTGVSQNPRHKITKRGQNVTFRCDPISEHNRLYWYRQTLGQGPEFLTYFQNEAQLEKSRLLSDRFSAERPKGSFSTLEIQRTEQGDSAMYLCASSNTGDTEAFFGQGTRLTVV.

This clone was detected many times. A much larger clonotype is one base distant, so this may be a read error. The sample has other DNA sequences that encode this CDR3 too. The rearrangement links TRBV3-1 to TRBJ1-5, with D perhaps matching TRBD1 (5 bases). The length of the CDR3 is 17 residues. Trimming removed 1 base from V and 5 bases from J, with 18 bases in between. Germline CDR1 and CDR2: LGHDT and YNNKEL (reference sequence). The chain's CDR3 is CASSQGDLGQGDQPQHF. Written as DNA, the CDR3 is TGTGCCAGCAGCCAAGGCGACCTCGGGCAGGGAGATCAGCCCCAGCATTTT.

This clone was observed many times. The V gene is TRBV4-3, the J gene TRBJ1-4; D is uncertain. The CDR3 totals 12 residues. Trimming removed 0 bases from V and 7 bases from J, with 3 bases in between. Looked up from germline, CDR1 is LGHNA and CDR2 is YSLEER. Here the CDR3 DNA reads TGCGCCAGCAGCCAAGACAGTGAAAAACTGTTTTTT. It encodes CASSQDSEKLFF.

The chain links TRBV6-1 to TRBJ2-1, with a tentative D call TRBD2 (6 bases). This CDR3 contains 16 residues. V lost 4 bases to trimming and J lost 6 bases, with 19 bases between them. The germline V gene has CDR1 MNHNS and CDR2 SASEGT. The CDR3 sequence is CASSGAGYPRGNEQFF. The CDR3 region has the DNA TGTGCCAGCAGTGGGGCGGGATACCCTCGGGGCAATGAGCAGTTCTTC.

The table lists this clone with many counts. In this CDR3 the conserved last residue, phenylalanine or tryptophan, is missing, so a read error is likely. This same CDR3 is encoded by further DNA sequences in the sample. The rearrangement joins TRBV29-1 to TRBJ2-2; 8 bases map to TRBD2. V was pared by 7 bases and J by 5 bases, with 15 bases of the junction left unmatched. This CDR3 is 16 amino acids long. From germline, CDR1 is SQVTM and CDR2 ANQGSEA. The CDR3 DNA sequence: TGCAGCGCCTCCAGGGTAGCGGGGACTAAAACCGGGGAGCTGTTTTCT. Protein product: CSASRVAGTKTGELFS.

In the case of this clone: In the same sample, other DNA sequences code for this CDR3. The chain recombines TRBV5-1 with TRBJ2-1; perhaps TRBD1 as D (5 bases). The CDR3 sequence is 16 residues long. From germline, CDR1 is SGHRS and CDR2 YFSETQ. V gave up 0 bases and J gave up 6 bases, with 16 bases separating them. CDR3 region: CASSLEQAARSNEQFF. The CDR3 bases are TGCGCCAGCAGCTTGGAACAGGCAGCCCGGAGCAATGAGCAGTTCTTC.

In its sample, this clone was seen many times. V is TRBV7-9 and J is TRBJ2-1; 9 bases match TRBD2. CDR3 size: 16 residues. Losses at the gene ends were 1 base for V and 8 bases for J; bases not matched to a gene: 9. The germline CDR1 and CDR2 sequences are SEHNR and FQNEAQ (reference sequence). CDR3 DNA sequence: TGTGCCAGCAGCTTAGGGACTAGCGTCGGGACTGATGAGCAGTTCTTC. Translation gives CASSLGTSVGTDEQFF.

This clone was seen repeatedly, ten times or more. J is TRBJ1-3 and V is TRBV6-6; D call uncertain. The CDR3 contains 18 residues. CDR1 is MNHNY and CDR2 is SVGAGI in the germline V gene (reference sequence). The V end was cut by 2 bases, the J end by 0 bases, with 17 bases between. The CDR3 protein is CASSYRAPSGSSGNTIYF. CDR3 nucleotides: TGTGCCAGCAGTTACCGGGCCCCGAGTGGGAGCTCTGGAAACACCATATATTTT.

This clone was detected ten times or more. The chain employs TRBV5-8 and TRBJ2-2; 8 bases are shared with TRBD2. This CDR3 has 14 residues. Unmatched junction bases numbered 5, after V lost 2 bases and J lost 8 bases. Germline assignment: CDR1 SGHTS and CDR2 YDEGEE. This CDR3 reads CASSFAGLVGELFF. Written as DNA, the CDR3 is TGTGCCAGCAGCTTTGCGGGACTAGTAGGGGAGCTGTTTTTT.